A single sample is the source of the 5 T cell receptor beta chains below, sequenced in a study of cytomegalovirus exposure and HLA in healthy donors. Assay: immunoSEQ multiplex PCR; the TCRdb copy retains only in-frame clones and omits some. The sample includes 60,000 to 65,000 clones, about 95% seen only once; the top ten take 5.8%. Sequencing used PBMCs. The receptors derive from a young woman in good health and CMV-seropositive.

This rearrangement joins TRBV9 to TRBJ2-5; D is uncertain. CDR3 length: 16 residues. V lost 1 base to trimming and J lost 3 bases, with 16 bases between them. Germline CDR1 reads SGDLS; CDR2 reads YYNGEE. The CDR3 nucleotides are TGTGCCAGCAGCGTAACCCTTGATTCGAGTGAAGAGACCCAGTACTTC. Translated, it gives CASSVTLDSSEETQYF.

This clone has a single count. The V gene is TRBV27, the J gene TRBJ2-1; 13 positions match TRBD2. V was clipped by 5 bases and J by 9 bases; unmatched bases: 16. The germline V gene encodes CDR1 MNHEY and CDR2 SMNVEV (reference sequence). The CDR3 spans 18 residues. The CDR3 DNA follows: TGTGCCAGCAGTAGAACCGGGACTAGCGGGGTCGGGCGCCTTGAGCAGTTCTTC. Translation: CASSRTGTSGVGRLEQFF.

The J gene is TRBJ1-3, the V gene TRBV28; D remains ambiguous. CDR3 length equals 13 residues. The germline V gene has CDR1 MDHEN and CDR2 SYDVKM. V gave up 9 bases and J gave up 0 bases, with 9 bases separating them. CDR3 loop: CASRGSSGNTIYF. The DNA for the CDR3 is TGTGCCAGTAGAGGGAGCTCTGGAAACACCATATATTTT. Full variable domain (outside the CDR3, taken from reference TRBV28 and TRBJ1-3): DVKVTQSSRYLVKRTGEKVFLECVQDMDHENMFWYRQDPGLGLRLIYFSYDVKMKEKGDIPEGYSVSREKKERFSLILESASTNQTSMYLCASRGSSGNTIYFGEGSWLTVV.

The chain couples TRBV5-1 to TRBJ2-1; no reliable D call. V lost 5 bases, J lost 0 bases, and 9 bases lay in between. Germline values: CDR1 SGHRS, CDR2 YFSETQ. The CDR3 length is 14 residues. The chain's CDR3 is CASRIDISYNEQFF. Here the CDR3 DNA reads TGCGCCAGCAGGATCGACATCTCCTACAATGAGCAGTTCTTC.

The chain is built from TRBV5-4 and TRBJ2-3; 7 nucleotides align to TRBD2. In germline, CDR1 is SGHNT, CDR2 YYREEE (reference sequence). The ends lost 7 bases at V and 0 bases at J; junction bases unmatched: 11. The CDR3 contains 16 residues. The CDR3: CASGLGAGVSTDTQYF. The CDR3 nucleotides are TGTGCCAGCGGCCTCGGGGCGGGGGTCAGCACAGATACGCAGTATTTT.